Listed here are 2 T cell receptor beta chains from one sample, sequenced in a study of cytomegalovirus exposure and HLA in healthy donors. Primers: 60 Vbeta forward and 13 Jbeta reverse. Here immunoSEQ multiplex PCR was the method, and the copy in TCRdb shows in-frame clones only, minus some. The profile shows under 55,000 clones, about 73% of them singletons. The sequenced sample was PBMCs. The receptors originated from a woman in her 30s in good health and CMV-seronegative.

The chain combines TRBV7-9 with TRBJ2-7; 7 nucleotides agree with TRBD1. The CDR3 spans 15 residues. Trimming cost V 5 bases and J 0 bases; bases outside gene matches: 7. Germline CDR1 is SEHNR and CDR2 is FQNEAQ (reference sequence). CDR3 protein: CASSITGETSYEQYF. The CDR3 DNA follows: TGTGCCAGCAGCATAACAGGGGAAACCTCCTACGAGCAGTACTTC.

This chain links TRBV10-2 with TRBJ1-5; weak D call: TRBD1 (5 bases). V was trimmed by 2 bases and J by 4 bases, leaving 12 bases between them. Germline V gives CDR1 WSHSY, CDR2 SAAADI. This CDR3 comprises 15 residues. The CDR3, as DNA: TGCGCCAGCAGTGAGATGGGACTCAATAATCAGCCCCAGCATTTT. Translated, it gives CASSEMGLNNQPQHF.